The text below deals with one T cell receptor beta chain. Participants spanned ages roughly 18 to 90 years and resided in roughly 22 US areas. Cohort 3 recovery required two negative PCRs, clearance, or symptom resolution. The record originates from a study of blood T cell repertoires in COVID-19. In the study overall: The origin of the acute and convalescent COVID-19 samples was the United States, Italy and Spain.

Authors' data handling: Reference gene primer amplification yielded estimated nucleated cell counts. Clones were sequenced by immunoSEQ multiplex PCR, and TCRdb holds only the in-frame ones, with some missing. Clonal size and the V and J genes are those of that table, whereas D and trimming came from the DNA. The data contain about 480,000 clones, more than 85% of them singletons. The sequenced sample was PBMCs or T cells enriched from blood (not recorded which). The receptor's source is a woman between 55 and 75 years old who had recovered from COVID-19.

CDR3 sequence (DNA): TGCGCCAGCAGCCAACTCACCAGGGTAATTGTGGGTGAGCAGTACTTC. Protein product: CASSQLTRVIVGEQYF. This chain connects TRBV4-1 to TRBJ2-7, with a weak D call TRBD1 (5 bases). Germline loops: CDR1 MGHRA, CDR2 YSYEKL. Trimming stripped 2 bases from V and 7 bases from J, with 21 bases between. The CDR3 totals 16 residues.